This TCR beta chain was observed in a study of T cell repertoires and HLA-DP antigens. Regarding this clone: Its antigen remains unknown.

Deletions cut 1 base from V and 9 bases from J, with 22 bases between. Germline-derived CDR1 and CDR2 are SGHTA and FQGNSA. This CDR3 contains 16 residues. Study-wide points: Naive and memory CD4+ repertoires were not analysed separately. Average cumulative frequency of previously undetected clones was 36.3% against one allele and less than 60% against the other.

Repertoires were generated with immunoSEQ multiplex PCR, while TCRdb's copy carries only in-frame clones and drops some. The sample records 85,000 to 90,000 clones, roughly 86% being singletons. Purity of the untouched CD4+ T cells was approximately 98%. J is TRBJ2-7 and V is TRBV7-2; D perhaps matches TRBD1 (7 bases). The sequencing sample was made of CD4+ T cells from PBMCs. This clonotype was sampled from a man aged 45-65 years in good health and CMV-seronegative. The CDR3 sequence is CASSLDIGRGESMQYF. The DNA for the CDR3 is TGTGCCAGCAGCTTAGATATCGGCAGGGGGGAGAGCATGCAGTACTTC. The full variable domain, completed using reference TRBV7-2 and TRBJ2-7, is GAGVSQSPSNKVTEKGKDVELRCDPISGHTALYWYRQSLGQGLEFLIYFQGNSAPDKSGLPSDRFSAERTGGSVSTLTIQRTQQEDSAVYLCASSLDIGRGESMQYFGPGTRLTVT.